The 24 T cell receptor beta chains listed next were all sequenced from one sample in a study of blood T cell repertoires in COVID-19. Clones were read by immunoSEQ multiplex PCR, and TCRdb kept only the in-frame ones, dropping some. The sample holds roughly 390,000 clones, around 84% seen once. The sample consisted of peripheral blood. The source is a woman aged 18-29 years with acute or convalescent COVID-19.

J is TRBJ1-4 and V is TRBV27; 10 nucleotides match TRBD1. Trimming cost V 5 bases and J 8 bases; bases outside gene matches: 5. The CDR3 length is 14 residues. Per the germline V gene, CDR1 is MNHEY and CDR2 is SMNVEV (reference sequence). The CDR3 DNA sequence: TGTGCCAGCAGTCTCCGGGACAGGGGCGAAAAACTGTTTTTT. Protein: CASSLRDRGEKLFF.

A note on this clone: Relative to the germline gene, one junction end is altered; a read error may explain this. CDR3 in DNA: TGCGCCAGCAGTCAAGTGTGGACAGGGCCGAGCTCCTACGAGCAGTACTTC. Its translation is CASSQVWTGPSSYEQYF. This chain uses TRBV4-1 with TRBJ2-7; TRBD1 matches 8 bases. The CDR3 sequence is 17 residues long. CDR1 and CDR2 (germline): MGHRA, YSYEKL.

The chain recombines TRBV7-9 with TRBJ1-5; D is unclear. Germline V gene data show CDR1 as SEHNR and CDR2 as FQNEAQ (reference sequence). V lost 3 bases, J lost 6 bases, and 9 bases lay in between. This CDR3 is built from 13 residues. As DNA, the CDR3 is TGTGCCAGCAGCTTCTCTGCGGCTCAGCCCCAGCATTTT. Protein sequence: CASSFSAAQPQHF.

The chain has TRBV29-1 and TRBJ2-5; D uncertain. This CDR3 region has 15 residues. Trimming left V 6 bases short and J 2 bases short, with 19 bases between. The germline gives CDR1 SQVTM, CDR2 ANQGSEA. CDR3 residues: CSVESVYYGQETQYF. In DNA, the CDR3 is TGCAGCGTCGAGTCCGTCTACTACGGACAAGAGACCCAGTACTTC.

The CDR3 region has the DNA TGCAGTGCTAGCAGGATGTGGGGCTACACCTTC. Translating it yields CSASRMWGYTF. The genes are TRBV20-1 and TRBJ1-2; D not resolved. V lost 3 bases to trimming and J lost 8 bases, with 10 bases between them. The CDR3 loop spans 11 amino acids. Germline CDR1 DFQATT, CDR2 SNEGSKA (reference sequence).

The chain has TRBV5-1 and TRBJ1-3, with 9 bases identical to TRBD1. Per the germline V gene, CDR1 is SGHRS and CDR2 is YFSETQ. The CDR3 totals 16 residues. V shed 4 bases, J shed 0 bases, and the junction held 5 bases outside the gene matches. CDR3 region: CASSVQGALSGNTIYF. The DNA of the CDR3 is TGCGCCAGCAGCGTACAGGGGGCTCTCTCTGGAAACACCATATATTTT.

V gene TRBV6-6 combines with J gene TRBJ1-3; a weak D match, TRBD1 (5 bases). Germline V lookup: CDR1 MNHNY, CDR2 SVGAGI (reference sequence). The CDR3 extends over 13 amino acids. The V end was cut by 7 bases, the J end by 8 bases, with 15 bases between. In DNA form, the CDR3 reads TGTGCCAGCATTCAATGGACGGGGGACACCATATATTTT. Amino acids: CASIQWTGDTIYF.

The rearrangement links TRBV30 to TRBJ1-1; tentatively, D is TRBD1 (6 bases). Trimming removed 1 base from V and 2 bases from J, with 11 bases in between. This CDR3 is built from 14 residues. CDR1 is GTSNPN, CDR2 SVGIG, per germline (reference sequence). CDR3 residues: CAWSAVRGNTEAFF. The CDR3 DNA reads TGTGCCTGGAGTGCCGTCAGGGGTAACACTGAAGCTTTCTTT.

The rearrangement uses TRBV7-9 and TRBJ2-2; 10 nucleotides agree with TRBD2. V shed 1 base and J 3 bases; nucleotides not matched to a gene: 5. Germline lookup yields CDR1 SEHNR and CDR2 FQNEAQ (reference sequence). This CDR3 spans 17 amino acids. For the CDR3, the DNA is TGTGCCAGCAGCTTAGGAGGGACTAGCGCCTACACCGGGGAGCTGTTTTTT. This translates into CASSLGGTSAYTGELFF.

The chain recombines TRBV2 with TRBJ1-4; D unresolved. V lost 4 bases and J lost 0, with 12 bases in between. This CDR3 region has 16 residues. Germline CDR1 is SNHLY and CDR2 is FYNNEI. The chain's CDR3 is CASSVTPDATNEKLFF. In DNA, the CDR3 is TGTGCCAGCAGTGTGACTCCTGATGCAACTAATGAAAAACTGTTTTTT.

The chain carries TRBV27 and TRBJ2-1, with D tentatively TRBD1 (5 bases). Between the trimmed V and J ends, which lost 3 bases and 5 bases, there was a span of 11 bases. The germline CDR1 and CDR2 sequences are MNHEY and SMNVEV (reference sequence). The CDR3 has 14 amino acids. CDR3 amino acids: CASSFQGQHNEQFF. The CDR3 bases are TGTGCCAGCAGTTTCCAGGGCCAACACAATGAGCAGTTCTTC.

This clone has just one count. The chain has TRBV2 and TRBJ1-2, with D perhaps matching TRBD1 (5 bases). The CDR3 is 15 amino acids. Trimming took 7 bases from V and 7 from J, leaving 22 bases between them. Per the germline V gene, CDR1 is SNHLY and CDR2 is FYNNEI. In DNA, the CDR3 is TGTGCCAGCACCCTAACACAGGACACCATTCGTGGCTACACCTTC. This sequence encodes CASTLTQDTIRGYTF.

The chain employs TRBV7-3 and TRBJ2-2, with a weak D call TRBD1 (6 bases). Per the germline V gene, CDR1 is SGHTA and CDR2 is FQGTGA. The CDR3 is 17 amino acids. Trimming removed 5 bases at V and 2 bases at J, with 18 bases between. CDR3 sequence (DNA): TGTGCCAGCAGCGCTTCCTCGGGACACCAAAACACCGGGGAGCTGTTTTTT. The encoded protein is CASSASSGHQNTGELFF.

The rearrangement joins TRBV9 to TRBJ2-1, with 7 bases that match TRBD2. The CDR3 has 15 amino acids. V lost 0 bases, J lost 8 bases, and 8 bases stayed unmatched. Germline lookup yields CDR1 SGDLS and CDR2 YYNGEE. The CDR3 protein is CASSVGSGLVDEQFF. DNA for the CDR3: TGTGCCAGCAGCGTAGGTTCAGGACTAGTCGATGAGCAGTTCTTC.

This clone was counted a single time. This sequence joins TRBV5-1 and TRBJ2-6; unclear D gene. V gave up 2 bases and J gave up 0 bases, with 9 bases separating them. This CDR3 has 16 amino acids. Germline CDR1 is SGHRS and CDR2 is YFSETQ. CDR3 loop: CASSFPPLSGANVLTF. CDR3 coding DNA: TGCGCCAGCAGCTTTCCTCCCCTCTCTGGGGCCAACGTCCTGACTTTC.

This clone was counted a few times. The CDR3 coding sequence is TGTGCCACCAGTGGATGGGGACAGGGCACAAGTCAGCCCCAGCATTTT. Its protein product is CATSGWGQGTSQPQHF. The V and J genes are TRBV24-1 and TRBJ1-5; 9 nucleotides match TRBD1. After removal of 5 bases from V and 6 bases from J, the junction contained 10 bases not matched to a gene. Germline V gene data show CDR1 as KGHDR and CDR2 as SFDVKD. The CDR3 runs 16 residues.

The genes are TRBV19 and TRBJ2-1; D might be TRBD1 (6 bases). The CDR3 length is 13 residues. Trimming took 3 bases from V and 8 from J, leaving 11 bases between them. CDR1 and CDR2 from the germline V gene are LNHDA and SQIVND (reference sequence). CDR3 sequence reads: CASSIFQGYEQFF. The CDR3 DNA sequence: TGTGCCAGTAGTATCTTCCAGGGGTATGAGCAGTTCTTC.

The V and J genes are TRBV12-3 or TRBV12-4 and TRBJ1-1; D is undetermined. This CDR3 is 12 amino acids long. Trimming shortened V by 3 bases and J by 3 bases, and 5 bases separated the two germline ends. CDR3 in DNA: TGTGCCAGCAGTTTGGCGGACACTGAAGCTTTCTTT. This encodes CASSLADTEAFF.

V usage is TRBV24-1 and J usage is TRBJ2-2; 7 positions match TRBD1. The V and J ends lost 4 bases and 2 bases, in that order; junction bases with no gene match: 6. In germline, CDR1 is KGHDR, CDR2 SFDVKD. The CDR3 has 16 residues. The CDR3 spells CATSETGQINTGELFF. The CDR3 region has the DNA TGTGCCACCAGTGAAACGGGACAGATAAACACCGGGGAGCTGTTTTTT.

V gene TRBV6-5 combines with J gene TRBJ1-2; D remains ambiguous. Germline loops: CDR1 MNHEY, CDR2 SVGAGI. The CDR3 extends over 14 amino acids. The germline V and J ends were trimmed by 8 bases and 4 bases, with 17 bases remaining between them. The CDR3 bases are TGTGCCAGCCTTGGAACCGAGGGAATCTATGGCTACACCTTC. Amino acid sequence: CASLGTEGIYGYTF.

Only a few counts were recorded for this clone. The J gene is TRBJ2-7, the V gene TRBV12-3 or TRBV12-4; no clear D. The CDR3 runs to 12 residues. V dropped 3 bases and J dropped 4 bases, with 7 bases sitting between them. The CDR3 protein is CASSFRVYEQYF. In DNA, the CDR3 is TGTGCCAGCAGTTTCCGGGTTTACGAGCAGTACTTC.

CDR3: CASTPPGVETQYF. In DNA form, the CDR3 reads TGTGCCAGCACCCCGCCGGGGGTGGAGACCCAGTACTTC. This sequence joins TRBV6-5 and TRBJ2-5, with a possible D match to TRBD2 (6 bases). The V end lost 7 bases, the J end lost 5 bases, and 14 bases lay between the germline ends. Germline values: CDR1 MNHEY, CDR2 SVGAGI. The CDR3 contains 13 residues.

This chain links TRBV2 with TRBJ1-1; a weak D match, TRBD1 (6 bases). CDR3 length: 15 residues. Trimming pared 4 bases from V and 0 bases from J, leaving 12 bases between. Germline CDR1 reads SNHLY; CDR2 reads FYNNEI. CDR3 coding DNA: TGTGCCAGCAGTGTTGGGGGCGGACTGAACACTGAAGCTTTCTTT. Translating gives CASSVGGGLNTEAFF.

This chain links TRBV27 with TRBJ1-5; D gene unclear. V was trimmed by 0 bases and J by 10 bases, leaving 10 bases between them. CDR3 size: 13 residues. Germline loops: CDR1 MNHEY, CDR2 SMNVEV (reference sequence). The CDR3, as DNA: TGTGCCAGCAGTTTATCGGTCGCGGGACCCCAGCATTTT. Residues: CASSLSVAGPQHF.